These T cell receptor beta chains were read from a single sample in a study of long-term antiretroviral therapy in people with HIV. Assay: immunoSEQ multiplex PCR; the TCRdb copy retains only in-frame clones and omits some. The sample lists over 40,000 clones; about 95% were seen once. Here the sequenced sample was unsorted PBMCs, taken 3.7 years after starting antiretroviral therapy. The origin of the receptors is a woman in her 50s with HIV. Each CDR3 is given with its conserved first and last residue. A D gene is named only where the DNA matches it firmly. Clone size is stated in some rows and not others, as once, few, many or a class when expanded.

j_gene | v_gene | len | abundance | d_gene | CDR3nt | CDR3aa
TRBJ1-1 | TRBV6-5 | 11 | - | - | TGTGCCAGCACGGCGGGAAATCAAGCTTTCTTT | CASTAGNQAFF
TRBJ1-6 | TRBV6-1 | 15 | - | - | TGTGCCAGCAGTGAACCCAGGGATGGTTATTCACCCCTCCACTTT | CASSEPRDGYSPLHF
TRBJ2-5 | TRBV9 | 14 | - | - | TGTGCCAGCAGCGTAGACGGCAGGGGTGAGACCCAGTACTTC | CASSVDGRGETQYF
TRBJ2-1 | TRBV14 | 13 | once | - | TGTGCCAGCAGCCAGGAAGGGGCGGATGAGCAGTTCTTC | CASSQEGADEQFF
TRBJ2-3 | TRBV7-9 | 12 | - | - | TGTGCCAGCAGCTTATTGCGTAGTACGCAGTATTTT | CASSLLRSTQYF
TRBJ2-1 | TRBV7-9 | 16 | - | TRBD2 | TGTGCCAGCAGCTCAATGGGGGCTAGCGGGGGTAATGAGCAGTTCTTC | CASSSMGASGGNEQFF
TRBJ2-5 | TRBV14 | 14 | - | - | TGTGCCAGCAGCCAAGTAGGCAGGGAAGAGACCCAGTACTTC | CASSQVGREETQYF
TRBJ1-2 | TRBV5-1 | 16 | - | - | TGCGCCAGCAGCCCGTCCTATTCTGTGGGGGCATATGGCTACACCTTC | CASSPSYSVGAYGYTF
TRBJ2-7 | TRBV5-1 | 13 | - | - | TGCGCCAGCAGCTTGTTTACGGGGGACGAGCAGTACTTC | CASSLFTGDEQYF
TRBJ2-7 | TRBV4-2 | 16 | - | TRBD2 | TGTGCCAGCAGCCAAGCGCGGGGAGGGGTATCGAGGGAGCAGTACTTC | CASSQARGGVSREQYF
TRBJ1-4 | TRBV7-9 | 15 | - | TRBD1 | TGTGCCAGCAGCGGGAAGACAGGGGTTGGTGAAAAACTGTTTTTT | CASSGKTGVGEKLFF
TRBJ1-2 | TRBV2 | 14 | - | TRBD1 | TGTGCCAGCAGCAAGGGACAGTCGCCCTATGGCTACACCTTC | CASSKGQSPYGYTF
TRBJ2-3 | TRBV5-5 | 16 | - | TRBD1 | TGTGCCAGCAGCTTGGATGGGACAGGGAACGTTAGAACGCAGTATTTT | CASSLDGTGNVRTQYF
TRBJ2-1 | TRBV21-1 | 13 | - | - | TGTGCCAGCAGCAAAAGGTGTTGGTATGAGCAGTTCTTC | CASSKRCWYEQFF
TRBJ2-5 | TRBV2 | 15 | - | TRBD2 | TGTGCCAGCAGTCCTCTGCTCGGGTCTGGGGGGGCCCAGTACTTC | CASSPLLGSGGAQYF
TRBJ2-7 | TRBV11-1 | 14 | - | - | TGTGCCAGCAGCTTACCAAACAGGGCCTACGAGCAGTACTTC | CASSLPNRAYEQYF
TRBJ1-2 | TRBV19 | 15 | - | TRBD1 | TGTGCCAGTAGTATAGCAGGGGGCTCTAGCTATGGCTACACCTTC | CASSIAGGSSYGYTF
TRBJ1-4 | TRBV19 | 17 | - | TRBD1 | TGTGCCAGTAGCGTCAATACTGGGATGGACAGGGGTCCTTCGAGGTTTTTT | CASSVNTGMDRGPSRFF
TRBJ1-2 | TRBV11-2 | 13 | - | - | TGTGCCAGCAGCCTTTTCAATAACTATGGCTACACCTTC | CASSLFNNYGYTF
TRBJ1-4 | TRBV6-1 | 14 | - | - | TGTGCCAGCAGTGGTGGGGGGTCTAATGAAAAACTGTTTTTT | CASSGGGSNEKLFF
TRBJ2-1 | TRBV10-3 | 13 | - | - | TGTGCCATCAGTGAGTCAACCCCCAATGAGCAGTTCTTC | CAISESTPNEQFF
TRBJ2-1 | TRBV5-1 | 15 | - | TRBD2 | TGCGCCAGCAGCTCCTTAGCGGGGGGGCGCAATGAGCAGTTCTTC | CASSSLAGGRNEQFF
TRBJ1-2 | TRBV6-5 | 13 | few | TRBD1 | TGTGCCAGCAGTTACGACAGGGGGAATGGCTACACCTTC | CASSYDRGNGYTF
TRBJ2-5 | TRBV14 | 19 | - | - | TGTGCCAGCAGCCAAGAGGTAGCAGGCCAACCGGGGTACCAAGAGACCCAGTACTTC | CASSQEVAGQPGYQETQYF
TRBJ2-5 | TRBV2 | 17 | - | - | TGTGCCAGCAGCGGGGGCTTCGACAGGGTGCCACGGGAGACCCAGTACTTC | CASSGGFDRVPRETQYF
TRBJ1-1 | TRBV6-1 | 13 | - | - | TGTGCCAGCAGTGGGCCACGGAACACTGAAGCTTTCTTT | CASSGPRNTEAFF
TRBJ1-2 | TRBV7-3 | 15 | - | TRBD1 | TGTGCCAGCAGCTTATCAGGGGGAAGTAACTATGGCTACACCTTC | CASSLSGGSNYGYTF
TRBJ1-3 | TRBV19 | 14 | - | - | TGTGCCAGTCTGGGCTTGGGAGCTGGAAACACCATATATTTT | CASLGLGAGNTIYF
TRBJ2-4 | TRBV19 | 15 | - | - | TGTGCCAGTAGTATATCGGGGATGGCCAAAAACATTCAGTACTTC | CASSISGMAKNIQYF
TRBJ2-3 | TRBV9 | 13 | - | - | TGTGCCAGCAGCGTATTCCGCACAGATACGCAGTATTTT | CASSVFRTDTQYF
TRBJ1-5 | TRBV19 | 12 | - | - | TGTGCCAGTAAAGATAAGGATCAGCCCCAGCATTTT | CASKDKDQPQHF
TRBJ2-1 | TRBV5-1 | 14 | - | - | TGCGCCAGCGGACCCCAGGGGTTCTATAATGAGCAGTTCTTC | CASGPQGFYNEQFF
TRBJ2-7 | TRBV2 | 14 | - | - | TGTGCCAGCAGACCCGACGGAAACTCCTACGAGCAGTACTTC | CASRPDGNSYEQYF
TRBJ2-7 | TRBV11-2 | 14 | - | TRBD2 | TGTGCCAGCAGCTTCATAGCGGGCGACTACGAGCAGTACTTC | CASSFIAGDYEQYF
TRBJ2-7 | TRBV6-6 | 13 | - | - | TGTGCCAGCAGTCCGGGACCATCCTACGAGCAGTACTTC | CASSPGPSYEQYF
TRBJ2-1 | TRBV6-5 | 15 | - | TRBD1 | TGTGCCAGCAGCTTGGGACAGATTCCCGTCAATGAGCAGTTCTTC | CASSLGQIPVNEQFF
TRBJ2-2 | TRBV27 | 15 | - | - | TGTGCCAGCAGTTTGAGCCAGACGTACACCGGGGAGCTGTTTTTT | CASSLSQTYTGELFF
TRBJ2-2 | TRBV7-3 | 15 | - | TRBD1 | TGTGCCAGCAGCGTCGAACCAGACAGGGTCGGGGAGCTGTTTTTT | CASSVEPDRVGELFF
TRBJ2-2 | TRBV2 | 14 | once | - | TGTGCCAGCAATCGGGGGCCCCTAGGCGGGGAGCTGTTTTTT | CASNRGPLGGELFF
TRBJ2-7 | TRBV16 | 15 | - | TRBD2 | TGTGCCAGCAGCCAGCTAGCGGGGTCGCCCTACGAGCAGTACTTC | CASSQLAGSPYEQYF
TRBJ2-1 | TRBV6-6 | 16 | - | TRBD2 | TGTGCCAGCAGAAGGACTAGCGAATACTCCTACAATGAGCAGTTCTTC | CASRRTSEYSYNEQFF
TRBJ1-1 | TRBV5-1 | 15 | - | - | TGCGCCAGCAGCCCGGGGGACCCTCTGAACACTGAAGCTTTCTTT | CASSPGDPLNTEAFF
TRBJ1-2 | TRBV25-1 | 14 | - | TRBD1 | TGTGCCAGCAGTGCTCGACAGGGGAACTATGGCTACACCTTC | CASSARQGNYGYTF
TRBJ1-1 | TRBV29-1 | 15 | - | - | TGCAGCGTTGTCCCGTTTAGGGCCGCTGACACTGAAGCTTTCTTT | CSVVPFRAADTEAFF
TRBJ1-6 | TRBV2 | 14 | - | - | TGTGCCAGCAGCGACCCGGGGCGGCTGATCCCCCTCCACTTT | CASSDPGRLIPLHF
TRBJ1-5 | TRBV5-6 | 14 | - | - | TGTGCCAGCAGCTTCCGACAGAACAATCAGCCCCAGCATTTT | CASSFRQNNQPQHF
TRBJ1-2 | TRBV7-8 | 12 | medium-sized | - | TGTGCCAGCAGCTCCACAAGCTATGGCTACACCTTC | CASSSTSYGYTF
TRBJ1-5 | TRBV5-6 | 17 | - | - | TGTGCCAGCAGCTTCTATGACAGCCGCGCTAGCAATCAGCCCCAGCATTTT | CASSFYDSRASNQPQHF
TRBJ1-1 | TRBV19 | 14 | - | - | TGTGCCAGTAGTATCGTTCGGGGGAACACTGAAGCTTTCTTT | CASSIVRGNTEAFF